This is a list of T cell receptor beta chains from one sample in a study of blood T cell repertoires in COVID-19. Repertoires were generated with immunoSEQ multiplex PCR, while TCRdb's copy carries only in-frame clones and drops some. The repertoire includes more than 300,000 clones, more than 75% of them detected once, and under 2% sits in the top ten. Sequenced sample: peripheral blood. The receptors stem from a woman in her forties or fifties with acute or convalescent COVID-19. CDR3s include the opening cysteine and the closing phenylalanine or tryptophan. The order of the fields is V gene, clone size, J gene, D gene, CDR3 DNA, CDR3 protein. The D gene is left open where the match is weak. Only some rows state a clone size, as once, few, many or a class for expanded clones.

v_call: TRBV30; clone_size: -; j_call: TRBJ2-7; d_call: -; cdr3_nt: TGTGCCTGGAGAGATAGCGCACCCTACGAGCAGTACTTC; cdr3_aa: CAWRDSAPYEQYF
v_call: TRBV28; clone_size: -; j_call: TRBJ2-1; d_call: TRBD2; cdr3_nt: TGTGCCAGCAGCCCAAAGGGAGGGTATGAGCAGTTCTTC; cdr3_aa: CASSPKGGYEQFF
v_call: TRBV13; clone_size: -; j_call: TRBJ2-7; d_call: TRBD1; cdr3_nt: TGTGCCAGCAGCCCCGGAGGACAGGGGGGCTACGAGCAGTACTTC; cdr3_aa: CASSPGGQGGYEQYF
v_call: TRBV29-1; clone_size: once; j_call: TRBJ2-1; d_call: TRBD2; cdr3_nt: TGCAGCGCCCTGGGACTAGCGGTGTACAATGAGCAGTTCTTC; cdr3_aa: CSALGLAVYNEQFF
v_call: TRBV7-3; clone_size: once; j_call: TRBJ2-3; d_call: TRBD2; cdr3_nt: TGTGCCAGCAGCCAGACTAGCGGGAGTGCAGATACGCAGTATTTT; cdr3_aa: CASSQTSGSADTQYF
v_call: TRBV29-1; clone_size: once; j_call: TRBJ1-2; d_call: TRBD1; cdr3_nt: TGCAGCGTTGAAATGGGACAGGGGGCTCGCTATGGCTACACCTTC; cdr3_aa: CSVEMGQGARYGYTF
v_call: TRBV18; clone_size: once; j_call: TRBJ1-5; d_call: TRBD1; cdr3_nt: TGTGCCAGCTCACGCTTACAGGGGGCTAGGCAGCCCCAGCATTTT; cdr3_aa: CASSRLQGARQPQHF
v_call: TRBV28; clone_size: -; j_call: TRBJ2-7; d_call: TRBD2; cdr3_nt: TGTGCCAGCAGCACACTAGCGGAATCCTACGAGCAGTACTTC; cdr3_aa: CASSTLAESYEQYF
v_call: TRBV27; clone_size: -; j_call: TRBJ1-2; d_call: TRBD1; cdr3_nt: TGTGCCAGCAGTCAGAGACAGGGGTTGAGGTGGATAGCTAACTATGGCTACACCTTC; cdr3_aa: CASSQRQGLRWIANYGYTF
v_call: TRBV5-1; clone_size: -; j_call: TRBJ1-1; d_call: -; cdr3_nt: TGCGCCAGCAGCTCGTCTCCAGGGAACACTGAAGCTTTCTTT; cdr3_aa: CASSSSPGNTEAFF
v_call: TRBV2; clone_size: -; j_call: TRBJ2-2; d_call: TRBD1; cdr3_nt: TGTGCCAGCATCAGGGACAGGGGGCTCGGCGGGGAGCTGTTTTTT; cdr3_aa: CASIRDRGLGGELFF
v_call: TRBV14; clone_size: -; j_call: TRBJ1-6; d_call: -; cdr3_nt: TGTGCCAGCAGCCTTGAGTTTTCACCCCTCCACTTT; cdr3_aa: CASSLEFSPLHF
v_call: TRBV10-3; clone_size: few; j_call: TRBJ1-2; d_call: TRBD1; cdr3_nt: TGTGCCATCAGTGAGCCGACAGGGGGCTTTGGCTACACCTTC; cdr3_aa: CAISEPTGGFGYTF
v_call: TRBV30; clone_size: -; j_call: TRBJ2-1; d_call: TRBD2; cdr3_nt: TGTGCCTGGAGTGTACTGGCGGGAGTGCCCAATGAGCAGTTCTTC; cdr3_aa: CAWSVLAGVPNEQFF
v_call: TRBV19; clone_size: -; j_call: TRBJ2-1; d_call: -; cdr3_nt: TGTGCCAGTAGTACCCACACCTCCTGGAGCCAGATAAACAATGAGCAGTTCTTC; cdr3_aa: CASSTHTSWSQINNEQFF
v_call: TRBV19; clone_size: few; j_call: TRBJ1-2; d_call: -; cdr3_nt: TGTGCCAGTACCTCTGGTCAGTCCGGAGATGGCTACACCTTC; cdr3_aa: CASTSGQSGDGYTF
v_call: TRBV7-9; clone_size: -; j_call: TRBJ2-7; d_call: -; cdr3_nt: TGTGCCAGCAGCCCCGCCGAGGCTGCTGAAGAGCAGTACTTC; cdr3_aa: CASSPAEAAEEQYF
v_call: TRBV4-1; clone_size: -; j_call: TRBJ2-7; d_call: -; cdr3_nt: TGCGCCAGCAGCCAAGGTACAGAGTACTCCTACGAGCAGTACTTC; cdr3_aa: CASSQGTEYSYEQYF
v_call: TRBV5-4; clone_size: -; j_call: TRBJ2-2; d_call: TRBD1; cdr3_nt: TGTGCCAGCAGCGCCGGGACAGCGCACGGGGAGCTGTTTTTT; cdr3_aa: CASSAGTAHGELFF
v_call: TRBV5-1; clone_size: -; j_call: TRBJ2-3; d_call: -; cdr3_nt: TGCGCCAGCAGCTTGAGTGGAGGGGTGGATACGCAGTATTTT; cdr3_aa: CASSLSGGVDTQYF